The 9 T cell receptor beta chains in this list originate from one sample, sequenced in a study of blood T cell repertoires in COVID-19. Clones were read by immunoSEQ multiplex PCR, and TCRdb kept only the in-frame ones, dropping some. Counted here are 250,000 or so clones, 70% to 90% occurring once; the ten biggest clones make up 4.1%. Sequenced input: PBMCs or T cells enriched from blood (not recorded which). The receptors were gathered from a woman aged 25 to 39 with acute COVID-19.

This clone was detected once. The gene calls are TRBV6-6 and TRBJ2-1, with 9 bases matching TRBD2. The V segment lost 6 bases and the J segment 7 bases; nucleotides outside the gene matches: 7. Germline V gene sequence: CDR1 MNHNY, CDR2 SVGAGI (reference sequence). The CDR3 extends over 14 amino acids. CDR3 DNA sequence: TGTGCCAGCAGCCCGGCGGGAGGGCCTAATGAGCAGTTCTTC. This sequence encodes CASSPAGGPNEQFF.

This clone was observed once. This rearrangement joins TRBV10-3 to TRBJ2-2; 7 nucleotides match TRBD2. Germline V gene data show CDR1 as ENHRY and CDR2 as SYGVKD. CDR3 length: 15 amino acids. The V gene end was trimmed by 6 bases and the J gene end by 4 bases; junction bases not matched to a gene: 8. CDR3 loop: CAIREAERGTGELFF. For the CDR3, the DNA is TGTGCCATCAGGGAAGCGGAGCGGGGCACCGGGGAGCTGTTTTTT.

The CDR3 sequence is CASSQALVTGGAQPQHF. The CDR3 DNA reads TGTGCCAGCAGCCAAGCTCTGGTAACTGGAGGGGCACAGCCCCAGCATTTT. This rearrangement joins TRBV14 to TRBJ1-5, with D perhaps matching TRBD1 (5 bases). CDR1 SGHDN and CDR2 FVKESK come from the germline V gene. This CDR3 is built from 17 residues. With 1 base removed from V and 7 bases from J, the gap between germline ends came to 20 bases.

This rearrangement joins TRBV9 to TRBJ2-7; 8 bases map to TRBD1. With 3 bases clipped from V and 1 base from J, the junction kept 3 bases outside the gene matches. Germline-derived CDR1 and CDR2 are SGDLS and YYNGEE. This CDR3 is 14 amino acids long. The CDR3 loop reads CASSGTGNSYEQYF. In DNA form, the CDR3 reads TGTGCCAGCAGCGGGACAGGGAATTCCTACGAGCAGTACTTC.

The chain carries TRBV7-8 and TRBJ1-5; 8 bases map to TRBD1. The V gene's germline CDR1 is SGHVS and CDR2 FQNEAQ. CDR3 length: 14 residues. V lost 5 bases and J lost 7; bases outside the gene matches: 7. This CDR3 is CASSGQGLKQPQHF. The CDR3 bases are TGTGCCAGCAGCGGACAGGGTCTTAAGCAGCCCCAGCATTTT.

The rearrangement links TRBV28 to TRBJ2-2; 8 nucleotides agree with TRBD1. CDR1 and CDR2 from the germline V gene are MDHEN and SYDVKM. Losses at the gene ends were 6 bases for V and 3 bases for J; bases not matched to a gene: 9. The CDR3 covers 16 residues. The CDR3 DNA reads TGTGCCAGCAGCTCCCGGACAGGGTTCGACACCGGGGAGCTGTTTTTT. Protein sequence: CASSSRTGFDTGELFF.

V and J are TRBV2 and TRBJ1-3; the match to TRBD1 covers 9 bases. The ends lost 7 bases at V and 2 bases at J; junction bases unmatched: 3. Germline values: CDR1 SNHLY, CDR2 FYNNEI. The CDR3 contains 14 residues. The CDR3 here is CASTGTGTGNTIYF. DNA of the CDR3: TGTGCCAGCACCGGGACAGGGACTGGAAACACCATATATTTT.

The chain combines TRBV3-1 (or the pseudogene TRBV3-2) with TRBJ2-3, with 10 bases identical to TRBD2. Trimming at V came to 4 bases and at J to 3 bases, leaving 13 bases not matched to a gene. This CDR3 has 18 amino acids. The germline V gene has CDR1 LGHDT and CDR2 YNNKEL (reference sequence). The CDR3 DNA follows: TGTGCCAGCAGCCCCCTCGTGGGAGCGGGGGGGGGAACAGATACGCAGTATTTT. Its translation: CASSPLVGAGGGTDTQYF.

The chain couples TRBV19 to TRBJ2-7, with 7 nucleotides matching TRBD2. Germline values: CDR1 LNHDA, CDR2 SQIVND (reference sequence). The trim removed 5 bases at V and 4 bases at J, leaving 11 bases unmatched. The CDR3 covers 15 residues. CDR3 DNA sequence: TGTGCCAGTAGTGTCGGCGCTAGCGGACTTTACGAGCAGTACTTC. Protein: CASSVGASGLYEQYF.